These 13 T cell receptor beta chains share one sample of origin, sequenced in a study of cytomegalovirus exposure and HLA in healthy donors. Vbeta (60) and Jbeta (13) primers were used in the PCR. TCRdb keeps only in-frame clones here, not all; method: immunoSEQ multiplex PCR. Among 40,000 or so clones listed, roughly 60% were seen once. Specimen: PBMCs. The receptors shown here come from a human donor in good health.

The V gene is TRBV2, the J gene TRBJ1-5; no reliable D call. CDR3 length: 15 residues. V lost 2 bases and J 2 bases, leaving 10 bases between the germline ends. Per the germline V gene, CDR1 is SNHLY and CDR2 is FYNNEI. The chain's CDR3 is CASSERGRGNQPQHF. As DNA, the CDR3 is TGTGCCAGCAGTGAACGGGGTAGGGGCAATCAGCCCCAGCATTTT. Full variable domain (outside the CDR3, taken from reference TRBV2 and TRBJ1-5): EPEVTQTPSHQVTQMGQEVILRCVPISNHLYFYWYRQILGQKVEFLVSFYNNEISEKSEIFDDQFSVERPDGSNFTLKIRSTKLEDSAMYFCASSERGRGNQPQHFGDGTRLSIL.

The chain recombines TRBV5-4 with TRBJ2-3; tentative D call: TRBD1 (6 bases). V lost 4 bases and J 4 bases, leaving 13 bases between the germline ends. Germline CDR1 is SGHNT and CDR2 is YYREEE (reference sequence). The CDR3 loop spans 14 amino acids. The CDR3 DNA sequence: TGTGCCAGCAGCAAAAAACAGGGATCAGATACGCAGTATTTT. Translation: CASSKKQGSDTQYF.

The chain links TRBV19 to TRBJ1-1, with 9 positions matching TRBD1. Germline trimming cut 3 bases from V and 4 bases from J; bases unmatched to any gene: 6. The CDR3 has 15 residues. The germline V gene has CDR1 LNHDA and CDR2 SQIVND (reference sequence). In DNA form, the CDR3 reads TGTGCCAGTAGTATTTCCCAGACAGGGGGCACTGAAGCTTTCTTT. Amino acid sequence: CASSISQTGGTEAFF.

The chain links TRBV28 to TRBJ1-6, with 8 positions matching TRBD1. The V gene end was trimmed by 0 bases and the J gene end by 11 bases; junction bases not matched to a gene: 6. The CDR3 runs 15 residues. CDR1 and CDR2 (germline): MDHEN, SYDVKM. The CDR3 nucleotides are TGTGCCAGCAGTTTATGGGGACAGGCGACTGCACCCCTCCACTTT. It is translated as CASSLWGQATAPLHF.

This chain links TRBV7-9 with TRBJ2-5; TRBD1 is a possible D gene (5 bases). Trimming took 4 bases from V and 4 from J, leaving 13 bases between them. From germline, CDR1 is SEHNR and CDR2 FQNEAQ (reference sequence). The CDR3 consists of 14 residues. The CDR3 nucleotides are TGTGCCAGCAGCTCCCCCTGGGGCGGAGAGACCCAGTACTTC. The encoded protein is CASSSPWGGETQYF.

This clone was detected only a few times. This chain links TRBV2 with TRBJ1-6; unclear D gene. Trimming stripped 6 bases from V and 13 bases from J, with 10 bases between. This CDR3 has 11 amino acids. CDR1 and CDR2 from the germline V gene are SNHLY and FYNNEI. The CDR3 region is CASRAQSPLHF. DNA of the CDR3: TGTGCCAGCAGGGCACAGTCCCCCCTCCACTTT.

This CDR3 reads CAWNRRDAGGQWQYF. The DNA for the CDR3 is TGTGCCTGGAATCGCCGGGACGCGGGGGGACAATGGCAGTACTTC. The chain links TRBV30 to TRBJ2-7; 8 bases fit TRBD2. There are 15 residues in the CDR3. With V trimmed by 4 bases and J by 9 bases, 17 bases remained unmatched. The germline V gene has CDR1 GTSNPN and CDR2 SVGIG (reference sequence).

This clone appeared once. The chain employs TRBV18 and TRBJ1-3, with D maybe TRBD1 (6 bases). The CDR3 contains 14 residues. Trimming cost V 5 bases and J 1 base, with 9 bases left between them. The germline gives CDR1 KGHSH, CDR2 LQKENI. The CDR3 DNA reads TGTGCCAGCTCAGCCCAGGGGTCTGGAAACACCATATATTTT. This codes for CASSAQGSGNTIYF.

The CDR3 bases are TGTGCCAGCAGCTTAGGCCCCCCGGGGGGGGGTCAAGAGACCCAGTACTTC. The encoded protein is CASSLGPPGGGQETQYF. The chain recombines TRBV7-2 with TRBJ2-5, with 8 bases aligning to TRBD2. The CDR3 consists of 17 residues. Germline CDR1 is SGHTA and CDR2 is FQGNSA. V lost 1 base, J lost 2 bases, and 9 bases stayed unmatched.

The count of this clone is one. This chain links TRBV2 with TRBJ1-4, with TRBD1 identical over 8 bases. Germline CDR1 reads SNHLY; CDR2 reads FYNNEI. CDR3 length equals 15 residues. V shed 10 bases, J shed 3 bases, and the junction held 10 bases outside the gene matches. The CDR3 loop reads CATDRGGISNEKLFF. The CDR3 bases are TGTGCCACAGACAGGGGAGGTATATCTAATGAAAAACTGTTTTTT.

The sample holds a few counts of this clone. The chain combines TRBV30 with TRBJ2-5; a weak D match, TRBD1 (6 bases). The better agreement between TRBJ2-7 and the DNA end casts doubt on the J call. CDR3 length: 11 amino acids. CDR1 is GTSNPN and CDR2 is SVGIG in the germline V gene (reference sequence). The CDR3 sequence is CAWSHRDEQYF. The CDR3 nucleotides read TGTGCCTGGAGTCACAGGGACGAGCAGTACTTC.

The CDR3 DNA follows: TGTGCCACCAGCAGAGAAGGAGTAGCGGATCAGCCCCAGCATTTT. Encoded protein: CATSREGVADQPQHF. The chain couples TRBV15 to TRBJ1-5; D is unclear. CDR1 is LNHNV and CDR2 is YYDKDF in the germline V gene (reference sequence). V dropped 0 bases and J dropped 5 bases, with 11 bases sitting between them. CDR3 size: 15 residues.

As regards this clone: Other DNA sequences within the sample encode an identical CDR3. The chain is built from TRBV7-2 and TRBJ2-3, with TRBD1 matching 7 bases. Germline V gene lookup returns CDR1 SGHTA and CDR2 FQGNSA. J gave up 2 bases and V 5 bases, and 4 bases lay outside the gene matches. The CDR3 is 14 amino acids. This CDR3 is CASSRGQTTDTQYF. The CDR3 DNA reads as TGTGCCAGCAGCCGGGGACAGACCACAGATACGCAGTATTTT.